This paragraph covers one TCR beta chain sequence. V was clipped by 6 bases and J by 0 bases, with 27 bases between them. Germline CDR1 LNHNV, CDR2 YYDKDF (reference sequence). The CDR3 is 20 amino acids. This sample was included in a study of blood T cell repertoires in COVID-19. Overall study context: COVID-19 samples collected from the United States, Italy and Spain covered acute and convalescent phases. The cDNA or gDNA used as material had been derived from T cells, B-cell-depleted T cells, or PBMCs.

Per the authors' pipeline: Reference gene primer amplification gave estimated nucleated cell counts. This table comes from immunoSEQ multiplex PCR, and its TCRdb copy is limited to in-frame clones, with some not included. D and trimming come from the DNA, and the V and J calls and clone size come from that table. The table lists 140,000 to 150,000 clones, 85% to 90% of them singletons, with roughly 3% in the top ten. The sequence came from a woman aged 55-70 years with active COVID-19. Material for sequencing was peripheral blood. The genes are TRBV15 and TRBJ2-1, with a possible D match to TRBD2 (6 bases). CDR3 residues: CATSQERTIFQKSSYNEQFF. CDR3 bases: TGTGCCACCAGTCAGGAGAGGACTATTTTTCAGAAAAGCTCCTACAATGAGCAGTTCTTC.